This T cell receptor (beta chain) was identified during a study of CD4 T cell repertoires in COVID-19 (dated by TCRdb to the early 2020s). Notes on the research overall: For cross-reactivity analysis, CFSE-low cells were expanded with IL-2 for roughly 9 days and were then relabeled and restimulated with spike proteins from other coronaviruses. In a few recovered individuals, the researchers analyzed the TCR Vbeta repertoire of SARS-CoV-2-reactive T cells at the subset level. The study characterized naturally processed CD4+ T cell responses to SARS-CoV-2 spike and nucleoprotein in COVID-19-recovered individuals, using TCR Vbeta sequencing to assess clonal composition. General conclusions and limits of the study: Between 7 and 25% of SARS-CoV-2 clonotypes were also detected in SARS-CoV and/or HKU1 spike-stimulated secondary cultures, consistent with cross-reactivity. Two or all three memory subsets shared several of the most expanded SARS-CoV-2-reactive clonotypes, which suggests intraclonal diversification.

Library construction relied on the immunoSEQ multiplex PCR assay. Turning to the authors' computational methods: Repertoire overlap between subsets was quantified using the Chao-Jaccard similarity index and counts of shared clonotypes. TCRdb retrieved this table from immuneACCESS and kept in-frame rearrangements only. Not all clones are present; in checked studies, unresolved V genes account for under half, and no reason is known for the remainder. V, J and clone size derive from that table, while D and trimming were established from the DNA sequence. For this sample the table gives 65,000 to 95,000 clones, of which 83% were detected only once. The ten largest clonotypes hold approximately 0.6% of the sample. What this sample's time point label stands for: sample from a COVID-19-recovered individual after infection. Donors were patients who had recovered from mild-to-severe COVID-19. Memory T cell samples that were not cultured were sequenced immediately after ex vivo isolation. CD4+ total memory, central memory, effector memory and circulating T follicular helper cells were isolated from peripheral blood mononuclear cells.

Trimming removed 0 bases from V and 4 bases from J; the gene matches leave 3 bases unexplained. The CDR3, cysteine through phenylalanine, is 17 amino acids long. Only the CDR3 region is kept as DNA, spanning 51 bases read in frame from base 1. Per the germline V gene, SGHRS is the CDR1 and YFSETQ is the CDR2. Concerning this clone itself: It has no known antigen specificity. No clone much larger than this one lies a single base away; base qualities are absent.

This receptor was obtained from a human donor who had COVID-19. The source was CD4+ T cells from peripheral blood, collected after recovery from COVID-19. The rearrangement joined TRBV5-1 to TRBJ1-6; TRBD1 fits 11 bases in the junction. The base sequence is TGCGCCAGCAGCTTGGAGGGACAGGGGGAATATAATTCACCCCTCCACTTT. Its translation is CASSLEGQGEYNSPLHF. Reference TRBV5-1 and TRBJ1-6 proteins supply the regions before and after the CDR3; the full variable domain is: KAGVTQTPRYLIKTRGQQVTLSCSPISGHRSVSWYQQTPGQGLQFLFEYFSETQRNKGNFPGRFSGRQFSNSRSEMNVSTLELGDSALYLCASSLEGQGEYNSPLHFGNGTRLTVT.